The rows below give T cell receptor beta chains drawn from one sample of a study of regulatory T cells in long-lasting Graves disease. Via MiXCR, TCRdb re-called the multiplex PCR reads, giving one row per CDR3 protein. This sample carries 620,000 or so distinct CDR3 sequences, less than 20% of them seen once, and the ten largest clones take about 18%. These data were also filed under a second study, of T cells in Graves' hyperthyroidism and ophthalmopathy.

Sample: peripheral blood mononuclear cells (PBMCs), taken at new diagnosis, from a patient treated with antithyroid drugs. These receptors came from a woman aged 25 to 39 with Graves disease. Each CDR3 is given with its conserved first and last residue. Fields, in order: D gene, clone size, J gene, V gene, CDR3 protein, CDR3 DNA. The D gene is left open where the match is weak. Rows give clone size only sometimes, using once, few, many, or a class for an expanded clone.

>.|.|TRBJ2-3|TRBV30
CAGFRSGRGDTQYF
TGTGCCGGGTTTCGTAGCGGTCGAGGTGATACGCAGTATTTT
>.|many|TRBJ1-1|TRBV6-4
CASSDSHLPNTEAFF
TGTGCCAGCAGTGACTCCCATCTACCGAACACTGAAGCTTTCTTT
>TRBD1|few|TRBJ2-2|TRBV9
CASSEGSGQPTTGELFF
TGTGCCAGCAGCGAGGGTTCGGGACAGCCCACCACCGGGGAGCTGTTTTTT
>.|.|TRBJ1-2|TRBV6-1
CASRDDGLSYGYTF
TGTGCCAGCAGAGACGACGGCCTTAGCTATGGCTACACCTTC
>.|.|TRBJ2-7|TRBV18
CASSPPTPVGEQYF
TGTGCCAGCTCACCACCCACACCCGTGGGGGAGCAGTACTTC
>.|many|TRBJ2-7|TRBV5-1
CASSSQTAGYEQYF
TGCGCCAGCAGCTCCCAGACGGCAGGCTACGAGCAGTACTTC
>.|many|TRBJ1-2|TRBV2
CASSPGTSYGYTF
TGTGCCAGCAGCCCCGGGACAAGCTATGGCTACACCTTC
>.|.|TRBJ2-2|TRBV20-1
CSARQYGDTGELFF
TGCAGTGCTAGACAGTACGGAGATACCGGGGAGCTGTTTTTT
>.|few|TRBJ2-1|TRBV7-3
CASSAKGLNEQFF
TGTGCCAGCAGCGCGAAGGGACTTAATGAGCAGTTCTTC
>.|many|TRBJ2-2|TRBV2
CASSGTSTSGELFF
TGTGCCAGCAGTGGGACTTCAACGTCCGGGGAGCTGTTTTTT
>.|many|TRBJ1-2|TRBV29-1
CSVERQYYGYTF
TGCAGCGTTGAACGACAGTACTATGGCTACACCTTC
>TRBD1|.|TRBJ2-1|TRBV29-1
CSLLRDSQSYNEQFF
TGCAGCCTCCTCCGGGACAGCCAATCCTACAATGAGCAGTTCTTC
>TRBD2|many|TRBJ2-1|TRBV20-1
CSAKPAGGPKNEQFF
TGCAGTGCTAAGCCGGCGGGAGGGCCGAAAAATGAGCAGTTCTTC
>TRBD1|many|TRBJ1-2|TRBV6-1
CASRFRGRDYGYTF
TGTGCCAGCAGATTCAGGGGGCGAGACTATGGCTACACCTTC
>TRBD2|.|TRBJ2-1|TRBV27
CASSLGSSGTNEQFF
TGTGCCAGCAGTTTAGGATCGAGCGGGACCAATGAGCAGTTCTTC
>.|many|TRBJ1-4|TRBV6-2/TRBV6-3
CASSYGAANEKLFF
TGTGCCAGCAGTTATGGGGCAGCGAATGAAAAACTGTTTTTT
>TRBD1|many|TRBJ1-3|TRBV12-3/TRBV12-4
CASSLGQGYGNTIYF
TGTGCCAGCAGTTTAGGACAGGGTTATGGAAACACCATATATTTT
>.|many|TRBJ2-1|TRBV3-1
CASSGSAGNNEQFF
TGTGCCAGCAGCGGGTCCGCGGGTAACAATGAGCAGTTCTTC
>TRBD2|.|TRBJ2-1|TRBV14
CASSQIAGSYNEQFF
TGTGCCAGCTCCCAGATAGCGGGGTCCTACAATGAGCAGTTCTTC
>TRBD1|.|TRBJ1-2|TRBV27
CASSLTGGQSMDGYTF
TGTGCCAGCAGTTTGACAGGGGGTCAATCTATGGATGGCTACACCTTC
>TRBD2|.|TRBJ2-3|TRBV7-3
CASSLLYKRERVADTQYF
TGTGCCAGCAGCTTATTATACAAGCGGGAGAGGGTTGCAGATACGCAGTATTTT
>TRBD2|few|TRBJ2-5|TRBV6-1
CASAGLSGTQYF
TGTGCGTCAGCGGGACTGTCAGGGACCCAGTACTTC
>.|many|TRBJ1-6|TRBV6-1
CASRDPTGNSPLHF
TGTGCCAGCAGAGACCCGACAGGCAATTCACCCCTCCACTTT
>.|.|TRBJ1-4|TRBV19
CASSTSTGGSNEKLFF
TGTGCCAGTAGTACCTCAACAGGTGGGAGTAATGAAAAACTGTTTTTT
>.|.|TRBJ1-5|TRBV20-1
CSARGDIYQPQHF
TGCAGTGCTAGGGGTGACATTTATCAGCCCCAGCATTTT
>TRBD1|many|TRBJ2-3|TRBV3-1
CASSQGDRYPDTQYF
TGTGCCAGCAGCCAAGGGGACAGGTATCCAGATACGCAGTATTTT